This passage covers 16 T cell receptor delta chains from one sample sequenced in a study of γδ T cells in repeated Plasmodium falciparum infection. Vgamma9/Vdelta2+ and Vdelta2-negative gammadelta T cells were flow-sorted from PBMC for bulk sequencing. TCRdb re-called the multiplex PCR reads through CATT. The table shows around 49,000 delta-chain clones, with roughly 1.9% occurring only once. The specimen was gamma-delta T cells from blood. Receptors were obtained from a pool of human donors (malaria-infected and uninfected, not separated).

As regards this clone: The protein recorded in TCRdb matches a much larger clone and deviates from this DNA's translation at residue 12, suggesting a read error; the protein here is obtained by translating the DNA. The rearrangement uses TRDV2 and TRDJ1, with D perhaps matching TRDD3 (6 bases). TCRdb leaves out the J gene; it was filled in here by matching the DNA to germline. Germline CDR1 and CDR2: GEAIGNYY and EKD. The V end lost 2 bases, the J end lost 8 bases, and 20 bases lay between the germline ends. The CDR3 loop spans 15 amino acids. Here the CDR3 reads CACDNMGGEEKKLIF. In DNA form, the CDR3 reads TGTGCCTGTGACAACATGGGGGGGGAGGAGAAGAAACTCATCTTT.

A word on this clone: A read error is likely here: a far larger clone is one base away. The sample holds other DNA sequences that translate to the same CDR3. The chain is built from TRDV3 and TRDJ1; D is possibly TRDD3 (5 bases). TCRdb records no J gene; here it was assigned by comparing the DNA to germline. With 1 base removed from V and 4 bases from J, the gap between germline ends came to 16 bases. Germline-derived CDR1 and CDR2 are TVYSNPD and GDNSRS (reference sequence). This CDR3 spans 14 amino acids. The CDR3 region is CAFKEPGGYDKLIF. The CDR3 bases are TGTGCCTTTAAAGAGCCAGGGGGCTACGATAAACTCATCTTT.

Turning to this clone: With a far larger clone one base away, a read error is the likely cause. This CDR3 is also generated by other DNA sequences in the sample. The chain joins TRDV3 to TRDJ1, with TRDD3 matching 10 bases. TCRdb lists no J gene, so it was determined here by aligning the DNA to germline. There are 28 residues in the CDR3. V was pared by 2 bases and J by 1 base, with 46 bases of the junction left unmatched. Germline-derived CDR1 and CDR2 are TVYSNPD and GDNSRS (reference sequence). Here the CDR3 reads CAFLRRYYLDPPIRVGYWGIRFTDKLIF. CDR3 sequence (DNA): TGTGCCTTTCTGCGGCGATATTACTTGGACCCTCCTATAAGAGTAGGCTACTGGGGGATCAGATTCACCGATAAACTCATCTTT.

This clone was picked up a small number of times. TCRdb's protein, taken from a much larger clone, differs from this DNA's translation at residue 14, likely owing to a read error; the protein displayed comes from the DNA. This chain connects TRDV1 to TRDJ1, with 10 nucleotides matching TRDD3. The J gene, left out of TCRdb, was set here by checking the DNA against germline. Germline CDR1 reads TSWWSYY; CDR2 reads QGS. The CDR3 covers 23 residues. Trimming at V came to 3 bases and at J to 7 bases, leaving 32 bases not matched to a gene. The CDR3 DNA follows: TGTGCTCTTGGGGACAAAGCCCCGGCATGGGGGATACTCCCCTTAGGACCTCTCCCTAAACTCATCTTT. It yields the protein CALGDKAPAWGILPLGPLPKLIF.

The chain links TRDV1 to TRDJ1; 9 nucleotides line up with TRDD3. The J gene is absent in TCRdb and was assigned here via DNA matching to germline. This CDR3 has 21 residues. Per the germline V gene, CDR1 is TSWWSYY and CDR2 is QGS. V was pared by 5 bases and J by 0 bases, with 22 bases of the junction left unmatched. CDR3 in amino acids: CALGYISRQGGYTVDTDKLIF. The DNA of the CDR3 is TGTGCTCTTGGGTATATTTCCCGACAGGGGGGATACACGGTTGACACCGATAAACTCATCTTT.

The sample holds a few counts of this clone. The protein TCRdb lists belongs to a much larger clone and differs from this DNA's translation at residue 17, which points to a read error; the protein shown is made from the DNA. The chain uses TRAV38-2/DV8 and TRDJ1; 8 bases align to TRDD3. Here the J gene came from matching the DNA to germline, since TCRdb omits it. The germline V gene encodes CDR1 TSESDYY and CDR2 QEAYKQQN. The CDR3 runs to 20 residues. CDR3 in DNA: TGTGCTTATAGGAGCTTCTACTTCCCCTGGGGATACTTGTACACCGATATACTCATCTTT. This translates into CAYRSFYFPWGYLYTDILIF.

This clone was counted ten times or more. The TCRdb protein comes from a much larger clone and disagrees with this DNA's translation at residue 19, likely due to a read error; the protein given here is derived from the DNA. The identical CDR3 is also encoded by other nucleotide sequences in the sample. CDR3 coding DNA: TGTGCCTCCCTCAGTACTGGGGGACAGACGGCGAAAGTGGGGGTGAGATACACCGAGAAACTCATCTTT. This translates into CASLSTGGQTAKVGVRYTEKLIF. The V call is TRDV3, the J call TRDJ1, with 9 bases lining up with TRDD3. The CDR3 has 23 residues. Germline CDR1 and CDR2: TVYSNPD and GDNSRS (reference sequence).

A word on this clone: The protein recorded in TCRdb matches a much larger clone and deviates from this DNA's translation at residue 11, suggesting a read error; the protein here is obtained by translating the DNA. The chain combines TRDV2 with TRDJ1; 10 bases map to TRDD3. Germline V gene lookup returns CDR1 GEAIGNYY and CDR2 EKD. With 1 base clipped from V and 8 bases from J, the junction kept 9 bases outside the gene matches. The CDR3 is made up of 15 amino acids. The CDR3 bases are TGTGCCTGTGACACGCTGGGGGATAACCGGGGCAAACTCATCTTT. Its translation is CACDTLGDNRGKLIF.

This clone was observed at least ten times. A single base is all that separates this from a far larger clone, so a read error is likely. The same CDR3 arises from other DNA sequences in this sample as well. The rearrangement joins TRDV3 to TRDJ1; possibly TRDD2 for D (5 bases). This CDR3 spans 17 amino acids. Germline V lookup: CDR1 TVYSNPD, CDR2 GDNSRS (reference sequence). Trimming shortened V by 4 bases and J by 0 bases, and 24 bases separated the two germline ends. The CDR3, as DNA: TGTGCCTCTACTTCTTCCCGGCTCCACACCCACACCGATAAACTCATCTTT. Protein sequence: CASTSSRLHTHTDKLIF.

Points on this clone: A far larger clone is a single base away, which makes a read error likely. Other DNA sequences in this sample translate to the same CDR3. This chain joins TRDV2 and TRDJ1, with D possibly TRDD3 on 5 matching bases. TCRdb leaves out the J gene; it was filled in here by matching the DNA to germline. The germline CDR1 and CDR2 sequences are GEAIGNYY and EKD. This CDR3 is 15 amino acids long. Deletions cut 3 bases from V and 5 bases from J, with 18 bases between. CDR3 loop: CACDPLGAGDDKLIF. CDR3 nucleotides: TGTGCCTGTGACCCCCTGGGTGCGGGAGATGATAAACTCATCTTT.

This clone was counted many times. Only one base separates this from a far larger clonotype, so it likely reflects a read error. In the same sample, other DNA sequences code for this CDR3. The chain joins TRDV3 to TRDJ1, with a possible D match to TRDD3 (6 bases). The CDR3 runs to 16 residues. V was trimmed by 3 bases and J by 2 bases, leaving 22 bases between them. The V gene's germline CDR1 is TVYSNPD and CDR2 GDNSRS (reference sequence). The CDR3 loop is CAFKYWVFFSTDKLIF. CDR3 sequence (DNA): TGTGCCTTCAAATACTGGGTCTTCTTTTCGACCGATAAACTCATCTTT.

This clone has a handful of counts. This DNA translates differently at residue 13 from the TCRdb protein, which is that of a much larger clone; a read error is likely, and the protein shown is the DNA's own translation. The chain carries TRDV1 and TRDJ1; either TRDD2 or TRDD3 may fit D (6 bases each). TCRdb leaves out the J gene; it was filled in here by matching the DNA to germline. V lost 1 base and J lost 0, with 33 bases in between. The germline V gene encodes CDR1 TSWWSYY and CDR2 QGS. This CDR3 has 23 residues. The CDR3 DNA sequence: TGTGCTCTTGGGGAACCTTTGCTTCCTTTCTCTGGGGAATGGGGGCCGTACACCGATAAACTCATCTTT. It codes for CALGEPLLPFSGEWGPYTDKLIF.

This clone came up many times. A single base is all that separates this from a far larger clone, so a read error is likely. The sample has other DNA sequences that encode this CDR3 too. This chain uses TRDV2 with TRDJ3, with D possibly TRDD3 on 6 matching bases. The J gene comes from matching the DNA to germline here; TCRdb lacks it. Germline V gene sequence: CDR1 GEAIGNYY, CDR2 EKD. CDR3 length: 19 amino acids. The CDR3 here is CACDTLGFHSYGDTRQMFF. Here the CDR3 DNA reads TGCGCCTGTGACACCCTGGGGTTCCATAGTTACGGGGACACCCGACAGATGTTTTTC.

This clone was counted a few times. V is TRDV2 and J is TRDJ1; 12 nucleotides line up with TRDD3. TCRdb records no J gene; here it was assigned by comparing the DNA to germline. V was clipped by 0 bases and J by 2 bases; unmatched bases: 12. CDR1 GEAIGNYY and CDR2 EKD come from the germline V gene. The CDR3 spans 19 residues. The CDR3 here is CACDTVVLGDTRETDKLIF. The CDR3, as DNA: TGTGCCTGTGACACCGTTGTACTGGGGGATACAAGAGAGACCGATAAACTCATCTTT.

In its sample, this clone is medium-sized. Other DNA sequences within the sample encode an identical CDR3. The CDR3 nucleotides read TGTGCCTGTGACACCGTGGGATACCAGTTTTCCGATAAACTCATCTTT. It translates to CACDTVGYQFSDKLIF. V is TRDV2 and J is TRDJ1; 7 nucleotides line up with TRDD3. J was trimmed by 3 bases and V by 0 bases; bases with no gene match: 9. Per germline, CDR1 GEAIGNYY and CDR2 EKD. The CDR3 is made up of 16 amino acids.

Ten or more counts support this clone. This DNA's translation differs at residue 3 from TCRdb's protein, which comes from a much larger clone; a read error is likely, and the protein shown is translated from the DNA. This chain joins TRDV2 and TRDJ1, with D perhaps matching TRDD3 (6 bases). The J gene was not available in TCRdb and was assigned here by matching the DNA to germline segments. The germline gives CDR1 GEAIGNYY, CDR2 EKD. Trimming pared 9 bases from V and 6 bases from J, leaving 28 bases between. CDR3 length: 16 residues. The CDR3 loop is CARPIPVHWVNHKLIF. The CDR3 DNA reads TGTGCCCGGCCCATTCCTGTCCACTGGGTCAATCATAAACTCATCTTT.